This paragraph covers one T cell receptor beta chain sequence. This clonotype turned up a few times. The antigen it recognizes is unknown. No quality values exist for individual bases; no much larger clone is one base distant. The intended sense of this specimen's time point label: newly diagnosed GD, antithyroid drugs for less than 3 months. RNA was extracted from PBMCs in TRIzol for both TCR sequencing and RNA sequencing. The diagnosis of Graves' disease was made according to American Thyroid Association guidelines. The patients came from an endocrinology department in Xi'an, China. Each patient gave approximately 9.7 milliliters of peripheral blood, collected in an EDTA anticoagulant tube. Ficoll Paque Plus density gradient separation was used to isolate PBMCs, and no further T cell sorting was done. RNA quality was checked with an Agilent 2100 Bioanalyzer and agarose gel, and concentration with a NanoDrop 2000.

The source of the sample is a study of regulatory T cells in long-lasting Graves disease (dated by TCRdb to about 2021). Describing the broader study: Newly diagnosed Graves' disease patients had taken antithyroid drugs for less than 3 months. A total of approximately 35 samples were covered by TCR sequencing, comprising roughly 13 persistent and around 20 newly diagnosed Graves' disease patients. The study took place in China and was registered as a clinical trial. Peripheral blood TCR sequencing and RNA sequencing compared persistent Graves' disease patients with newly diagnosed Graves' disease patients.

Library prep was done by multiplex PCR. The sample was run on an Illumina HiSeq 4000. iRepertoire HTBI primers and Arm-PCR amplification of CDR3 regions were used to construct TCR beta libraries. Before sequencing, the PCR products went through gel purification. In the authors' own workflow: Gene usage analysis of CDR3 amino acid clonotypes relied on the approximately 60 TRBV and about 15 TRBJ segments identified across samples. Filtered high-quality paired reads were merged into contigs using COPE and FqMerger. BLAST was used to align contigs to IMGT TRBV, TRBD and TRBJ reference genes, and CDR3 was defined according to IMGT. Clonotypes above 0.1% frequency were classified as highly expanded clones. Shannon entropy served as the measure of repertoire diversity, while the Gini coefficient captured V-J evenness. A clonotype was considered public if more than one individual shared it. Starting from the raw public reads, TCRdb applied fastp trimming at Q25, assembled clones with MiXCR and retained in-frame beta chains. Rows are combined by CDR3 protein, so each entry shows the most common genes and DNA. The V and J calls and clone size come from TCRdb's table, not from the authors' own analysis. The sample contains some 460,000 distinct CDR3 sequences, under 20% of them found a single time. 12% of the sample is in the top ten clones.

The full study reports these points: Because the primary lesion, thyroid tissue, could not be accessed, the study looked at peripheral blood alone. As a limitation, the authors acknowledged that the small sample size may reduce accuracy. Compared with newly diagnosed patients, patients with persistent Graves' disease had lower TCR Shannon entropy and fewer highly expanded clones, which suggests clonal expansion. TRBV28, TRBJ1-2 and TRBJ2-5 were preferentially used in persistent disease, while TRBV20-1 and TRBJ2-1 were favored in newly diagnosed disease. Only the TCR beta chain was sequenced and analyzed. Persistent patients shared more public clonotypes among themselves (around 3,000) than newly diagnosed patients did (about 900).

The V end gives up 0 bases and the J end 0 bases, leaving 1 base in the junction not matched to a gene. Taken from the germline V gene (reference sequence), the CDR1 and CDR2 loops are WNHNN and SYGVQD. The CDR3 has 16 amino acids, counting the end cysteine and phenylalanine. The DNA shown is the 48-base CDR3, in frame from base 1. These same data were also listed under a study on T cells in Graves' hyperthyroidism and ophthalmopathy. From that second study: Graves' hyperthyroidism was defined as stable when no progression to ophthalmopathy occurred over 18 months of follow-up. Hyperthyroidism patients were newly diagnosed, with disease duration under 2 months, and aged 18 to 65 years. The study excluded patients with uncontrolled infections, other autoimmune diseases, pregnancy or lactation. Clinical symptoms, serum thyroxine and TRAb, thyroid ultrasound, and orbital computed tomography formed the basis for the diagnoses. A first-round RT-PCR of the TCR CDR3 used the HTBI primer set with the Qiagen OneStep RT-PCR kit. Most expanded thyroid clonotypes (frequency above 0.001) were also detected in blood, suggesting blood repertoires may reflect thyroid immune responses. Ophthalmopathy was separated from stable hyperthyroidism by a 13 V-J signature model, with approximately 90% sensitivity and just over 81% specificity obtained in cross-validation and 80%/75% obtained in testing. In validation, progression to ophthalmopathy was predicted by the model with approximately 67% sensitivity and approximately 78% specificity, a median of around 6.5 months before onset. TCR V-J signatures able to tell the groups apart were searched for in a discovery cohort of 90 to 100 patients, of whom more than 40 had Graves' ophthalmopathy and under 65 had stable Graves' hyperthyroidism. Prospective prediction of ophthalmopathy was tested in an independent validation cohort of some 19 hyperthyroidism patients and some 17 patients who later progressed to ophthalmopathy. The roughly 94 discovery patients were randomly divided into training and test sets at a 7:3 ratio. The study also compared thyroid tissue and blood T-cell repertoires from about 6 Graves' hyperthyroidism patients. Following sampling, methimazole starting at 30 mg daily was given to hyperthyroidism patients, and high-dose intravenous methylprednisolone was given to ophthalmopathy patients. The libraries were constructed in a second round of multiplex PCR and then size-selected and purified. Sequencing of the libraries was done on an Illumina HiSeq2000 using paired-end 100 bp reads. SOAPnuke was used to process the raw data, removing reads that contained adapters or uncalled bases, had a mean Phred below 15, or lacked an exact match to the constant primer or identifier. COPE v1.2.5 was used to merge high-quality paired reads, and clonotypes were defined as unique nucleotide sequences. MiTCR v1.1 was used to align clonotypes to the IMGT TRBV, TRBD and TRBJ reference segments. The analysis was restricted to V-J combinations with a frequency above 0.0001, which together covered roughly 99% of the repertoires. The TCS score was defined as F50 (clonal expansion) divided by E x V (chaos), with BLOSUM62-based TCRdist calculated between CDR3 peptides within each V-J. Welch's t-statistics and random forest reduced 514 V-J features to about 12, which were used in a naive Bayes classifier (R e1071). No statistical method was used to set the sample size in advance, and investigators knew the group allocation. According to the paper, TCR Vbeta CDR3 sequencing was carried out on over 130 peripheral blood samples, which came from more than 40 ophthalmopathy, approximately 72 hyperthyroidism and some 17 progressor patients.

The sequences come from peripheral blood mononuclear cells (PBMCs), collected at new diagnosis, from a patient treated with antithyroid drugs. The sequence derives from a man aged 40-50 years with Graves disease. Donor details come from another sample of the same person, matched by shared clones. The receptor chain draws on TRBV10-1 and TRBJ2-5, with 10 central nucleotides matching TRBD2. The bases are TGCGCCAGCAGTGAGTCGACTAGCGGGTACCAAGAGACCCAGTACTTC. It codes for CASSESTSGYQETQYF.